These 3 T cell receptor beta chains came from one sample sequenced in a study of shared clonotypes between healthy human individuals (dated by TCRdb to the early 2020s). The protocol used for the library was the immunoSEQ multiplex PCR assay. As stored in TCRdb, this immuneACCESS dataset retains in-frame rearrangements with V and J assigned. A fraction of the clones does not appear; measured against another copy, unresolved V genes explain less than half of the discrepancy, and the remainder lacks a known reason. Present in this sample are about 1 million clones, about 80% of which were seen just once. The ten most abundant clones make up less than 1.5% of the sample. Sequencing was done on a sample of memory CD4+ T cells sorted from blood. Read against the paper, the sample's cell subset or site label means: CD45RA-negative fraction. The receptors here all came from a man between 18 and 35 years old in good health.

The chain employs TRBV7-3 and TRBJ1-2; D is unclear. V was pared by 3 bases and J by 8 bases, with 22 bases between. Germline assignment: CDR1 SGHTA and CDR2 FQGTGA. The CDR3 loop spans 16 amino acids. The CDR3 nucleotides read TGTGCCAGCAGCTTGCGTGGCCGTCCCACTATTGACGGCTACACCTTC. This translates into CASSLRGRPTIDGYTF.

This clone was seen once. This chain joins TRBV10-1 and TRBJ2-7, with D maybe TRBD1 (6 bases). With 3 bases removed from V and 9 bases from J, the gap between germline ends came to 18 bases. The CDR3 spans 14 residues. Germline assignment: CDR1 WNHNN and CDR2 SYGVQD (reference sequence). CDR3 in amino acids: CASSESGTPNLQYF. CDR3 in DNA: TGCGCCAGCAGTGAATCCGGGACACCGAATCTGCAGTACTTC.

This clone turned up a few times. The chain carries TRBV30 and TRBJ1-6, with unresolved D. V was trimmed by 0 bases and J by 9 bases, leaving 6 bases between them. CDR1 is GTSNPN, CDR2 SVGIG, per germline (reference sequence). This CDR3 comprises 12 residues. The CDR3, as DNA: TGTGCCTGGAGTGTACTTTCTTCACCCCTCCACTTT. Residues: CAWSVLSSPLHF.